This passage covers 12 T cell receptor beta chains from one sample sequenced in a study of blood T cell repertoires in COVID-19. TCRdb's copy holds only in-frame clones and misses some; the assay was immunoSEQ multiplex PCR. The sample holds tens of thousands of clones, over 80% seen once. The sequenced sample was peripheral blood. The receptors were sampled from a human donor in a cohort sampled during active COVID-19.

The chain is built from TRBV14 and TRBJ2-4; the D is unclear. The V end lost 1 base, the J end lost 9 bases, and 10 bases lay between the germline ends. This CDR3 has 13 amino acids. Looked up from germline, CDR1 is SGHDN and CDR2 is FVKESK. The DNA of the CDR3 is TGTGCCAGCAGCCAAGGCGGCCATGGCATTCAGTACTTC. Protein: CASSQGGHGIQYF.

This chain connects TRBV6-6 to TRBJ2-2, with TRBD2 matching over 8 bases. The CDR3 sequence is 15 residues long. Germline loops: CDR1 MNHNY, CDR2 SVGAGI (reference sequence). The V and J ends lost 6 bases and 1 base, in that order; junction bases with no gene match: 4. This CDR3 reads CASRSSGGNTGELFF. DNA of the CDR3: TGTGCCAGCAGATCCAGCGGGGGGAACACCGGGGAGCTGTTTTTT.

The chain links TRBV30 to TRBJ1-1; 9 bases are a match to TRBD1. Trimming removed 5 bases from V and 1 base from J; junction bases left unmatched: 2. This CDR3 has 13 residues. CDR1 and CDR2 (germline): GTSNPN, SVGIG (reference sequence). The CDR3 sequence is CAWGTGWNTEAFF. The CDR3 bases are TGTGCCTGGGGGACAGGGTGGAACACTGAAGCTTTCTTT.

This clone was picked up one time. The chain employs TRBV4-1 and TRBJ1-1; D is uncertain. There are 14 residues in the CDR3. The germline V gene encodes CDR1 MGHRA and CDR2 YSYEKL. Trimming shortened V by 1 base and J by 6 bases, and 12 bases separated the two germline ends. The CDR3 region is CASSQGFGSPEAFF. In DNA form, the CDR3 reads TGCGCCAGCAGCCAAGGCTTCGGGTCCCCTGAAGCTTTCTTT.

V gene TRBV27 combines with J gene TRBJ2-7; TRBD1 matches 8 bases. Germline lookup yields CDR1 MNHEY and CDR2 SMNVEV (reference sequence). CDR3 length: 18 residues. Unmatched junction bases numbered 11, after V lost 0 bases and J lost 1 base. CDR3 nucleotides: TGTGCCAGCAGTTTATCAACGACAGGGGCTTCTGCTTCCTACGAGCAGTACTTC. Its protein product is CASSLSTTGASASYEQYF.

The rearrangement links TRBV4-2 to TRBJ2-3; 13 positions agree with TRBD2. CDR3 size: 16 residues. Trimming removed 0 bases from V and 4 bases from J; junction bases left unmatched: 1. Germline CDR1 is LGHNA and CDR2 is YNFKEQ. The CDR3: CASSQDTSGGADTQYF. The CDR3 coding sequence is TGTGCCAGCAGCCAAGATACTAGCGGGGGGGCAGATACGCAGTATTTT.

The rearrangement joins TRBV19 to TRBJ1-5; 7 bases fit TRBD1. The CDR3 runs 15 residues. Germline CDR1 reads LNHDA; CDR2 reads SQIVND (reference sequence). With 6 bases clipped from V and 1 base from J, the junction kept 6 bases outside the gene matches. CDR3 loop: CASRRQGTSNQPQHF. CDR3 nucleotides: TGTGCCAGTAGGAGACAGGGCACGAGCAATCAGCCCCAGCATTTT.

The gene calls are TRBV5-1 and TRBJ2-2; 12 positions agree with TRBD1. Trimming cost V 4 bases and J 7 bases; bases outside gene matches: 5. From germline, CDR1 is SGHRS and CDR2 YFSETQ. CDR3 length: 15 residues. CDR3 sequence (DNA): TGCGCCAGCAGCGCAGGGACAGGGGGCTTCGGGGAGCTGTTTTTT. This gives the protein CASSAGTGGFGELFF.

The CDR3 region is CASASGVETDTQYF. The CDR3 nucleotides are TGCGCCAGCGCTAGCGGGGTTGAAACAGATACGCAGTATTTT. This chain uses TRBV5-1 with TRBJ2-3, with 9 bases that match TRBD2. The V gene end was trimmed by 7 bases and the J gene end by 3 bases; junction bases not matched to a gene: 6. Germline loops: CDR1 SGHRS, CDR2 YFSETQ. The CDR3 extends over 14 amino acids.

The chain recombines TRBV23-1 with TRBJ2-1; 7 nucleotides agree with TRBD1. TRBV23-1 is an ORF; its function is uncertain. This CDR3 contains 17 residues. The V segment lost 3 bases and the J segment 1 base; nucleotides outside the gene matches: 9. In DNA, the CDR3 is TGCGCCAGCAGTCAGTCGACGGGACAGACGTCCTACAATGAGCAGTTCTTC. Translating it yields CASSQSTGQTSYNEQFF.

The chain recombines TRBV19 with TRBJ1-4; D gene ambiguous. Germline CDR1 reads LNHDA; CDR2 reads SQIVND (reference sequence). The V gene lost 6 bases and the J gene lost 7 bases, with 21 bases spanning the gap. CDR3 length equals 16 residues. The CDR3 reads CASSYAAAAPGEKLFF. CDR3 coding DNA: TGTGCCAGTAGCTATGCCGCGGCCGCGCCGGGTGAAAAACTGTTTTTT. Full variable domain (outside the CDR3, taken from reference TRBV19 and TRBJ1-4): DGGITQSPKYLFRKEGQNVTLSCEQNLNHDAMYWYRQDPGQGLRLIYYSQIVNDFQKGDIAEGYSVSREKKESFPLTVTSAQKNPTAFYLCASSYAAAAPGEKLFFGSGTQLSVL.

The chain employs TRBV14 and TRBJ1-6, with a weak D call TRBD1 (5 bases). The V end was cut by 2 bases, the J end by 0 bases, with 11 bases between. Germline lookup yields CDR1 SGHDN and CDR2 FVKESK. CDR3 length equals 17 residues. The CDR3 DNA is TGTGCCAGCAGCCAAAGGCGGGGGGTCTCCTATAATTCACCCCTCCACTTT. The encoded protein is CASSQRRGVSYNSPLHF.